This is a list of T cell receptor beta chains from one sample in a study of neurological immune-mediated disorders. TCRdb re-analysed the 5' RACE reads in MiXCR, keeping a single row per CDR3 protein. The data show some 60,000 distinct CDR3 sequences, about 10% seen once. Source material: PBMCs. Receptors originate from a man younger than 40 in good health. Both conserved end residues are part of each CDR3. D genes are given only for firm matches. Clone size is given for some rows only: seen once, a few or many times, or a class if the clone is expanded.

clone size	J gene	V gene	D gene	CDR3 DNA	CDR3 protein
many	TRBJ2-7	TRBV7-9	-	TGTGCCAGCAGCGAAGTTAGGGGTTTCGGAGAGCAGTACTTC	CASSEVRGFGEQYF
few	TRBJ1-2	TRBV5-1	-	TGCGCCAGCAGCTCGGTGGGACTGGAAAACTATGGCTACACCTTC	CASSSVGLENYGYTF
once	TRBJ2-7	TRBV5-1	-	TGCGCCATCAGCTTCTGGACAGCAGCCTACGAGCAGTACTTC	CAISFWTAAYEQYF
many	TRBJ1-1	TRBV28	-	TGTGCCAGCAGTTTAAGGGAGAGGATCACTGAAGCTTTCTTT	CASSLRERITEAFF
many	TRBJ1-6	TRBV20-1	TRBD1	TGCAGTGGACAGGGCAATTCACCCCTCCACTTT	CSGQGNSPLHF
many	TRBJ1-6	TRBV27	-	TGTGCCAGCAGTCCGAGAAGTCTCGGGGATTCACCCCTCCACTTT	CASSPRSLGDSPLHF
many	TRBJ2-4	TRBV7-8	-	TGTGCCAGCAGCCCCGAGAGGTGGGCAGCCAAAAACATTCAGTACTTC	CASSPERWAAKNIQYF
-	TRBJ1-1	TRBV6-2/TRBV6-3	-	TGTGCCAGCAGTTACTCGGCAGAGCTAACTGAAGCTTTCTTT	CASSYSAELTEAFF
many	TRBJ1-2	TRBV5-1	-	TGCGCCAGCACACTACAGGGAACCTCCGGCTACACCTTC	CASTLQGTSGYTF
many	TRBJ2-2	TRBV12-3/TRBV12-4	TRBD1	TGTGCCAGCAGCGCCGGGACAGCAACCGGGGAGCTGTTTTTT	CASSAGTATGELFF
many	TRBJ2-1	TRBV25-1	-	TGTGCCAGCAGTGAACCGGAACAGGGCTACAATGAGCAGTTCTTC	CASSEPEQGYNEQFF
-	TRBJ2-7	TRBV20-1	TRBD1	TGCAGTGTTCCTCCGGGGACAGGGGATTACGAGCAGTACTTC	CSVPPGTGDYEQYF
many	TRBJ2-1	TRBV7-9	TRBD2	TGTGCCAGCAGCTTGACTAGCGGCTACAATGAGCAGTTCTTC	CASSLTSGYNEQFF
many	TRBJ2-7	TRBV5-1	-	TGCGCCAGCAGCCGGATGGACAGCTACTTATCCTACGAGCAGTACTTC	CASSRMDSYLSYEQYF
many	TRBJ1-2	TRBV5-1	TRBD1	TGCGCCAGCAGCTTGGCGGTGGGACAGAGCTATGGCTACACCTTC	CASSLAVGQSYGYTF
many	TRBJ2-1	TRBV20-1	TRBD2	TGCAGTGCTAGTGTTCTAGCGGGATCTGAGCAGTTCTTC	CSASVLAGSEQFF
many	TRBJ2-5	TRBV28	TRBD1	TGTGCCAGCAGTGTACACCGGGACAGGGGAGAAGAGACCCAGTACTTC	CASSVHRDRGEETQYF
many	TRBJ2-3	TRBV10-3	TRBD2	TGTGCCATCAGTCCAACGGGGCTAGCGGGAGAAGTTACGCAGTATTTT	CAISPTGLAGEVTQYF
many	TRBJ2-1	TRBV28	-	TGTGCCAGCAGTGTCCCGGGACGGAGCTCCTACAATGAGCAGTTCTTC	CASSVPGRSSYNEQFF
many	TRBJ2-6	TRBV7-6	TRBD1	TGTGCCAGCAGCGCTGGACAGGGGGTTTTCTCTGGGGCCAACGTCCTGACTTTC	CASSAGQGVFSGANVLTF
many	TRBJ2-6	TRBV7-3	-	TGTGCCAGCAGCTCTCACGGCGGCTCTCCTTCTGGGGCCAACGTCCTGACTTTC	CASSSHGGSPSGANVLTF
many	TRBJ2-3	TRBV12-3/TRBV12-4	-	TGTGCCAGCAGTCTACCAGCGGCATTCACAGATACGCAGTATTTT	CASSLPAAFTDTQYF
many	TRBJ1-4	TRBV19	TRBD1	TGTGCCAGTACCCCCCTCCAGGGGGGACAGGCCAATGAAAAACTGTTTTTT	CASTPLQGGQANEKLFF
many	TRBJ2-1	TRBV9	-	TGTGCCAGCAGTGAAACCGGGACAACCTACAATGAGCAGTTCTTC	CASSETGTTYNEQFF
many	TRBJ2-1	TRBV5-6	TRBD2	TGTGCCAGCAGCTTGGAAGCGGGAAGAGGCAATGAGCAGTTCTTC	CASSLEAGRGNEQFF
many	TRBJ1-5	TRBV10-3	-	TGTGCCATCAGGGACGGCCTAAATCAGCCCCAGCATTTT	CAIRDGLNQPQHF
many	TRBJ1-2	TRBV12-3/TRBV12-4	-	TGTGCCAGCAACCCACTAGCTAACTATGGCTACACCTTC	CASNPLANYGYTF
many	TRBJ2-7	TRBV12-3/TRBV12-4	TRBD1	TGTGCCAGCAGTCCGCGCCTCGGGACAGCCTACGAGCAGTACTTC	CASSPRLGTAYEQYF
many	TRBJ2-7	TRBV4-2	-	TGTGCCAGCAGCCAAGAGGGGACCCTCTCCTACGAGCAGTACTTC	CASSQEGTLSYEQYF
many	TRBJ2-1	TRBV4-2	-	TGTGCCAGCAGCCCCCATGTCGGGAGCTCCTACAATGAGCAGTTCTTC	CASSPHVGSSYNEQFF
many	TRBJ2-5	TRBV6-1	-	TGTGCCAGCAGTGAGAGGGGGTCCCAGTACTTC	CASSERGSQYF
many	TRBJ2-3	TRBV28	-	TGTGCCAGCACCCGAGGTCCTCGGGGGTCGGGAAGAGGGGGCACAGATACGCAGTATTTT	CASTRGPRGSGRGGTDTQYF
-	TRBJ1-3	TRBV5-1	-	TGCGCCAGCAGCTTCGGGGGCTCCGGAAACACCATATATTTT	CASSFGGSGNTIYF
many	TRBJ2-1	TRBV5-1	TRBD2	TGCGCCAGCAGCTTAGAGACTAGCGGATACAATGAGCAGTTCTTC	CASSLETSGYNEQFF
many	TRBJ2-2	TRBV28	-	TGTGCCAGCAGTGTCACGAACACCGGGGAGCTGTTTTTT	CASSVTNTGELFF
many	TRBJ1-3	TRBV5-1	-	TGCGCCAGCAGCTTCCAGGCTGGAAACACCATATATTTT	CASSFQAGNTIYF
many	TRBJ2-2	TRBV20-1	TRBD2	TGCAGTGCACGCCGGGAGGTGGCCGGGGAGCTGTTTTTT	CSARREVAGELFF
many	TRBJ2-7	TRBV6-2/TRBV6-3	-	TGTGCCAGCAGTTACTCGGTCGGAGACTACGAGCAGTACTTC	CASSYSVGDYEQYF
many	TRBJ2-5	TRBV2	-	TGTGCCAGCAGAGAAACAGGAGGAAAGACCCAGTACTTC	CASRETGGKTQYF
many	TRBJ1-2	TRBV20-1	-	TGCAGTGCTAGAGAACCGGGGAGTTATGGCTACACCTTC	CSAREPGSYGYTF
many	TRBJ2-7	TRBV20-1	TRBD1	TGCAGTGCCAGAAAACCGGGACAGGGGACACACGAGCAGTACTTC	CSARKPGQGTHEQYF
many	TRBJ1-6	TRBV5-1	TRBD1	TGCGCCAGCAGCGGAAGACAGGGGGGTAATTCACCCCTCCACTTT	CASSGRQGGNSPLHF
many	TRBJ2-7	TRBV4-1	TRBD2	TGCGCCAGCAGCCGAGCGACTAGCGTCTCCTACGAGCAGTACTTC	CASSRATSVSYEQYF
-	TRBJ2-7	TRBV9	-	TGTGCCAGCAGCGCACCCGGAGAGGGGGGTTTTAAGGGCGAGCAGTACTTC	CASSAPGEGGFKGEQYF
many	TRBJ2-7	TRBV11-2	-	TGTGCCAGCAGCCCAATAAGTCGACAGGAAACCTACGAGCAGTACTTC	CASSPISRQETYEQYF
-	TRBJ2-3	TRBV20-1	-	TGTAGTGTACGAGGTACGCAGTATTTT	CSVRGTQYF
many	TRBJ2-1	TRBV24-1	-	TGTGCCACCAGTCCGTCTATCTACAATGAGCAGTTCTTC	CATSPSIYNEQFF
many	TRBJ1-4	TRBV5-6	-	TGTGCCAGCAGCAGTATGACCAACAGTAATGAAAAACTGTTTTTT	CASSSMTNSNEKLFF
many	TRBJ2-7	TRBV12-3/TRBV12-4	-	TGTGCCAGCACCCTCGGCTACGAGCAGTACTTC	CASTLGYEQYF
many	TRBJ2-3	TRBV5-1	TRBD2	TGCGCCAGCAGCGAGGGACTAGCGGGAGCAACCGATACGCAGTATTTT	CASSEGLAGATDTQYF
-	TRBJ2-2	TRBV27	-	TGTGCCAGCAGTTCCGGACAGACCGGGGAGCTGTTTTTT	CASSSGQTGELFF
many	TRBJ2-7	TRBV28	TRBD2	TGTGCCAGTGAACTAGCGTACGACTCCTACGAGCAGTACTTC	CASELAYDSYEQYF
many	TRBJ2-7	TRBV14	TRBD1	TGTGCCAGCAGCCAAGCTACAGGGGCCGAGCAGTACTTC	CASSQATGAEQYF
many	TRBJ2-3	TRBV10-2	-	TGCGCCAGCAGGCTGGGCGGGAGCACAGATACGCAGTATTTT	CASRLGGSTDTQYF
many	TRBJ2-2	TRBV29-1	-	TGCAGCGTTGTGCTTGGGGTCACCGGGGAGCTGTTTTTT	CSVVLGVTGELFF
many	TRBJ2-2	TRBV12-3/TRBV12-4	-	TGTGCCAGCAGCTTAACTAGCCCCGGGGAGCTGTTTTTT	CASSLTSPGELFF
few	TRBJ2-5	TRBV11-2	TRBD2	TGTGCCAGCAGCTTACTAGCGGGGCCGGAGACCCAGTACTTC	CASSLLAGPETQYF
many	TRBJ2-1	TRBV30	TRBD2	TGTGCCTGGAGTGTACTAAAGGCGGGGGCCTACAATGAGCAGTTCTTC	CAWSVLKAGAYNEQFF
many	TRBJ1-1	TRBV5-1	TRBD1	TGCGCCAGCAGCTCAGATGGACAGGCCGCTGGAGCTTTCTTT	CASSSDGQAAGAFF